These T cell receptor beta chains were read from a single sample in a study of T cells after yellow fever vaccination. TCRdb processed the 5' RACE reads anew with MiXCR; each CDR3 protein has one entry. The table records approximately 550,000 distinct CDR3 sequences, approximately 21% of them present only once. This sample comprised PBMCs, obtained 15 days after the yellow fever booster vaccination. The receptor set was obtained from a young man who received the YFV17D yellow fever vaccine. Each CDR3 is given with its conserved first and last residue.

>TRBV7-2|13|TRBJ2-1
CASSSWRSNEQFF
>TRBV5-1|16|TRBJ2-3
CASSPNPGQGTDTQYF
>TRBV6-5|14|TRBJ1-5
CASSYSQGNQPQHF
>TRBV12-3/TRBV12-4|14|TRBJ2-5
CASSPGTSSETQYF
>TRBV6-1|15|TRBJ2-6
CASSHPGTGANVLTF
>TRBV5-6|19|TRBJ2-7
CASSSPGLRTSGNSYEQYF
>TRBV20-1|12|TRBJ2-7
CSGQGPNYEQYF
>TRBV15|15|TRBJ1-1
CATSTQYRDGTEAFF
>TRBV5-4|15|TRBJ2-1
CATPGSSGSRNEQFF
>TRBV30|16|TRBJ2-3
CARDPRTGNSPDTQYF
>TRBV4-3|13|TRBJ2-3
CASSQRGADTQYF
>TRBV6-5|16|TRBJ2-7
CASSYPTSGGSYEQYF
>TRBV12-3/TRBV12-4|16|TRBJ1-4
CASSLISDSRGEKLFF
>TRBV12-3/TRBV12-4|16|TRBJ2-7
CASSLSPGLAIYEQYF
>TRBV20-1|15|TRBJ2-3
CSAQRLAGSTDTQYF
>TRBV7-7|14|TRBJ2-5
CASSATSVQETQYF
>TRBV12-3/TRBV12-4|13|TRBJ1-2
CASSGGQANSYTF
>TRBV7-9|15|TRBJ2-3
CASSLDGYYTDTQYF
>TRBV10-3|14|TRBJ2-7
CAISETGTIYEQYF
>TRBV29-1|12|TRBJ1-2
CSVGQGAYGYTF
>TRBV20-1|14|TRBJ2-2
CSASPGRNTGELFF
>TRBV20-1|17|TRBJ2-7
CSAGGGLAGVYVYEQYF
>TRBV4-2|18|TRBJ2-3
CASSQDSQRWSGADTQYF
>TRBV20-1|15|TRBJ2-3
CSARAGAATSDTQYF
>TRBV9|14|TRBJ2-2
CASSSTGSSGELFF
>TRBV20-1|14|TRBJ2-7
CSAIGLAVSYEQYF
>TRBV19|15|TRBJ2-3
CASSTAGGSTDTQYF
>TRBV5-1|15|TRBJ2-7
CASSLQTSGRNEQYF
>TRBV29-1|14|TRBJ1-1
CSVLGGGDDTEAFF
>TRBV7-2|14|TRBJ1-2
CASRPTGTGGGGTF
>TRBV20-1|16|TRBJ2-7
CCASGLAGAPLYEQYF
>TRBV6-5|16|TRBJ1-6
CASSYSGERRRSPLHF
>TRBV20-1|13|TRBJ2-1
CSPGRSSYNEQFF
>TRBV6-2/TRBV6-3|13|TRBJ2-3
CASSYAGADTQYF
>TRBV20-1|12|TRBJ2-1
CSASRQYNEQFF
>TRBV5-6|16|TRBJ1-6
CASSLAVRTGYNTLHF
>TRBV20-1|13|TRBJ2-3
CSASSVGADTQYF
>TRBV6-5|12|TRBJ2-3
CATHTGADTQYF
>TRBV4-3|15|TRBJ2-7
CASSQDWTGRYEQYF
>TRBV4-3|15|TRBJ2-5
CASSQGQGGIETQYF
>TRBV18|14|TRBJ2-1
CASATSGTYNEQFF
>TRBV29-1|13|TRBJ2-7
CSVEFLRGYEQYF
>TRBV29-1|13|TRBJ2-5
CSVGLGSEETQYF
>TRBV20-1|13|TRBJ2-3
CSGGSGLGDTQYF
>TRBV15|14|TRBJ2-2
CATSAYKNTGELFF
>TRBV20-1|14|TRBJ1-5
CSAPLPLPNQPQHF
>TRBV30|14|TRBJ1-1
CAWSASTRSTEAFF
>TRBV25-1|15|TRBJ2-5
CASSEYWGKGETQYF
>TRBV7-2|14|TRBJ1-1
CASSWAGMNTEAFF